The entry below gives a single T cell receptor beta chain sequence along with its context. The antigen is unknown. These data come from a study of shared clonotypes between healthy human individuals. Clones were sequenced by immunoSEQ multiplex PCR, and TCRdb holds only the in-frame ones, with some missing. The sample comprises under 2,500,000 clones, approximately 95% of which are singletons, and 0.1% to 0.15% rests with the top ten. Study-level points and caveats: It was the non-shared clonotypes that had lower generation probabilities than clonotypes shared by all four donors. Several donors had 4% to 6.5% of their naive CD4 clonotypes in common.

Looked up from germline, CDR1 is SGHRS and CDR2 is YFSETQ. CDR3 length: 15 residues. V was shortened by 0 bases and J by 2 bases, with 11 bases between the two germline ends. The rearrangement links TRBV5-1 to TRBJ2-5; TRBD1 is a possible D gene (6 bases). The material sequenced was naive CD4+ T cells sorted from blood. Documented subset: CD45RA+ positively selected. The origin of this receptor is a man aged 18 to 30 in good health. The CDR3 loop reads CASSLGGTSQETQYF. The CDR3 nucleotides are TGCGCCAGCAGCTTGGGAGGGACATCTCAAGAGACCCAGTACTTC.